These 29 T cell receptor beta chains came from one sample sequenced in a study of post-analysis software for immune sequencing data. Study-wide points: Relative to controls, patients had several TRBV segments at higher frequency, with TRBV5-6, TRBV5-1 and TRBV20-1 among these.

Unique molecular identifiers were present in the TCR beta cDNA libraries. TCRdb independently ran MiXCR on the PCR reads; one entry per CDR3 protein. The sample shows about 540,000 distinct CDR3 sequences, roughly 34% of them seen only once. No cognate antigen is known for these TCRs. The sequenced sample consisted of blood. The receptor set was obtained from a girl aged 2-17 years with multiple sclerosis.

The chain joins TRBV5-1 to TRBJ1-1; D is unresolved. Trimming left V 7 bases short and J 7 bases short, with 11 bases between. The germline V gene has CDR1 SGHRS and CDR2 YFSETQ. The CDR3 loop spans 11 amino acids. The chain's CDR3 is CASGVGSEAFF. In nucleotides, the CDR3 is TGCGCCAGCGGCGTTGGGAGTGAAGCTTTCTTT.

The chain is built from TRBV7-8 and TRBJ2-7; D is uncertain. CDR3 length: 15 amino acids. V gave up 5 bases and J gave up 2 bases, with 16 bases separating them. Germline CDR1 is SGHVS and CDR2 is FQNEAQ. CDR3 sequence reads: CASSPGPDHPYEQYF. Written as DNA, the CDR3 is TGTGCCAGCAGCCCCGGGCCGGATCACCCCTACGAGCAGTACTTC.

The chain couples TRBV2 to TRBJ2-7, with a possible D match to TRBD2 (5 bases). The germline V and J ends were trimmed by 4 bases and 6 bases, with 13 bases remaining between them. The germline V gene has CDR1 SNHLY and CDR2 FYNNEI. This CDR3 has 13 residues. The CDR3 DNA is TGTGCCAGCAGTGTGGAGCGGTTTGGCGAGCAGTACTTC. Translation gives CASSVERFGEQYF.

The chain combines TRBV20-1 with TRBJ2-4; weak D call: TRBD2 (5 bases). Trimming cost V 1 base and J 8 bases, with 12 bases left between them. CDR1 is DFQATT, CDR2 SNEGSKA, per germline (reference sequence). This CDR3 contains 13 residues. The CDR3 loop reads CSARGSLEDIQYF. The DNA of the CDR3 is TGCAGTGCTAGAGGAAGCCTGGAGGACATTCAGTACTTC.

This clonotype came up a few times. The chain combines TRBV2 with TRBJ1-5; 7 bases agree with TRBD1. V gave up 6 bases and J gave up 2 bases; unmatched junction bases: 7. Germline values: CDR1 SNHLY, CDR2 FYNNEI. The CDR3 has 15 amino acids. The DNA for the CDR3 is TGTGCCAGCAGGGAAACAGGGGTGGGCAATCAGCCCCAGCATTTT. Protein: CASRETGVGNQPQHF.

A few counts support this clonotype. The chain joins TRBV6-1 to TRBJ2-1; 8 bases align to TRBD1. CDR1 MNHNS and CDR2 SASEGT come from the germline V gene. V shed 5 bases, J shed 8 bases, and the junction held 8 bases outside the gene matches. The CDR3 has 14 residues. CDR3 in DNA: TGTGCCAGCAGTCCGGACAGGGCGAAAGATGAGCAGTTCTTC. This translates into CASSPDRAKDEQFF.

On this clonotype: One end of the junction fails to match germline, which may point to a read error. The CDR3 loop is CASSLATATNLPLHF. In DNA form, the CDR3 reads TGTGCCAGCAGCTTGGCAACAGCTACTAATTTACCCCTCCACTTT. The chain couples TRBV5-5 to TRBJ1-6; unclear D gene. This CDR3 has 15 residues. Per the germline V gene, CDR1 is SGHKS and CDR2 is YYEKEE (reference sequence).

This chain links TRBV29-1 with TRBJ1-1, with 7 bases fitting TRBD1. The V and J ends lost 6 bases and 0 bases, in that order; junction bases with no gene match: 7. Germline CDR1 SQVTM, CDR2 ANQGSEA. The CDR3 has 14 amino acids. The CDR3 DNA is TGCAGCGTCCTACAGGGGAGTCTGAACACTGAAGCTTTCTTT. Protein product: CSVLQGSLNTEAFF.

The sample holds a few counts of this clonotype. The chain carries TRBV6-2 or TRBV6-3 and TRBJ2-1; unclear D gene. CDR1 is MNHEY and CDR2 is SVGEGT in the germline V gene. This CDR3 has 13 amino acids. The V end lost 3 bases, the J end lost 2 bases, and 5 bases lay between the germline ends. CDR3 protein: CASSYKTYNEQFF. For the CDR3, the DNA is TGTGCCAGCAGTTATAAAACCTACAATGAGCAGTTCTTC.

This clonotype was counted only a few times. The chain links TRBV5-1 to TRBJ1-4; D might be TRBD1 (6 bases). The CDR3 spans 15 residues. CDR1 and CDR2 from the germline V gene are SGHRS and YFSETQ. V was trimmed by 0 bases and J by 5 bases, leaving 11 bases between them. CDR3 DNA: TGCGCCAGCAGCTTGGAAGGGGGGAGGAATGAAAAACTGTTTTTT. Protein: CASSLEGGRNEKLFF.

The sample holds a few counts of this clonotype. CDR3 loop: CSAHSGGARNEQFF. The CDR3 bases are TGCAGTGCTCATAGCGGGGGGGCCCGTAATGAGCAGTTCTTC. The J gene is TRBJ2-1, the V gene TRBV20-1; the match to TRBD2 covers 11 bases. V shed 5 bases, J shed 7 bases, and the junction held 7 bases outside the gene matches. This CDR3 is built from 14 residues. Germline values: CDR1 DFQATT, CDR2 SNEGSKA (reference sequence).

The chain links TRBV27 to TRBJ2-3, with D unresolved. Per the germline V gene, CDR1 is MNHEY and CDR2 is SMNVEV (reference sequence). V lost 2 bases and J 2 bases, leaving 5 bases between the germline ends. The CDR3 runs 13 residues. The CDR3 loop is CASSLIDTDTQYF. In nucleotides, the CDR3 is TGTGCCAGCAGTTTAATTGACACAGATACGCAGTATTTT.

The V call is TRBV15, the J call TRBJ2-3; D is possibly TRBD2 (6 bases). Trimming took off 5 bases at V and 11 bases at J, with 11 bases between the two ends. Germline lookup yields CDR1 LNHNV and CDR2 YYDKDF (reference sequence). CDR3 length: 11 residues. CDR3 sequence: CATSEPGGQYF. The CDR3 DNA is TGTGCCACCAGCGAACCCGGGGGGCAGTATTTT. Full variable domain (missing parts from reference TRBV15 and TRBJ2-3): DAMVIQNPRYQVTQFGKPVTLSCSQTLNHNVMYWYQQKSSQAPKLLFHYYDKDFNNEADTPDNFQSRRPNTSFCFLDIRSPGLGDTAMYLCATSEPGGQYFGPGTRLTVL.

This clonotype was counted only a few times. The rearrangement uses TRBV20-1 and TRBJ1-4; TRBD1 matches 11 bases. The germline V gene has CDR1 DFQATT and CDR2 SNEGSKA (reference sequence). The V gene end was trimmed by 3 bases and the J gene end by 7 bases; junction bases not matched to a gene: 4. This CDR3 is 14 amino acids long. CDR3 in DNA: TGCAGTGCTAGGGGGGGACAGGGGGGTGAAAAACTGTTTTTT. As protein: CSARGGQGGEKLFF.

This clonotype was detected only a few times. The rearrangement links TRBV9 to TRBJ2-7; D possibly uses TRBD1 or TRBD2 (5 bases each). Germline values: CDR1 SGDLS, CDR2 YYNGEE. The CDR3 extends over 17 amino acids. The V end lost 0 bases, the J end lost 2 bases, and 18 bases lay between the germline ends. CDR3 protein: CASSVGAPRTGPYEQYF. CDR3 coding DNA: TGTGCCAGCAGCGTAGGGGCCCCACGGACGGGACCCTACGAGCAGTACTTC.

The chain links TRBV4-1 to TRBJ1-2; D is ambiguous. The CDR3 runs to 15 residues. From germline, CDR1 is MGHRA and CDR2 YSYEKL. V was pared by 0 bases and J by 4 bases, with 12 bases between. The CDR3 DNA is TGCGCCAGCAGCCAAGATGATACATCGAGCTATGGCTACACCTTC. It is translated as CASSQDDTSSYGYTF.

A few counts support this clonotype. V and J are TRBV20-1 and TRBJ2-5; weak D call: TRBD2 (6 bases). The CDR3 covers 12 residues. From germline, CDR1 is DFQATT and CDR2 SNEGSKA (reference sequence). V was clipped by 0 bases and J by 4 bases, with 6 bases between them. CDR3 amino acids: CSARERGETQYF. CDR3 nucleotide sequence: TGCAGTGCTAGAGAGCGGGGAGAGACCCAGTACTTC.

The chain joins TRBV29-1 to TRBJ2-3; 12 bases are a match to TRBD2. CDR3 length equals 16 residues. V gave up 0 bases and J gave up 4 bases; unmatched junction bases: 5. Germline V gene data show CDR1 as SQVTM and CDR2 as ANQGSEA. CDR3 sequence (DNA): TGCAGCGTTGAAGACCGACTAGCGGGGGACCCAGATACGCAGTATTTT. It translates to CSVEDRLAGDPDTQYF.

V is TRBV3-1 and J is TRBJ2-7; no clear D gene. V was cut by 4 bases and J by 2 bases, with 12 bases left in between. The CDR3 is 14 residues long. The germline V gene encodes CDR1 LGHDT and CDR2 YNNKEL (reference sequence). This chain's CDR3 is CASSPRDGAYEQYF. The CDR3 nucleotides read TGTGCCAGCAGCCCACGAGACGGAGCCTACGAGCAGTACTTC.

The rearrangement joins TRBV3-1 to TRBJ1-6; no firm D call. V was cut by 0 bases and J by 10 bases, with 7 bases left in between. Germline V gene data show CDR1 as LGHDT and CDR2 as YNNKEL (reference sequence). CDR3 length equals 13 residues. Here the CDR3 reads CASSQDDESPLHF. Here the CDR3 DNA reads TGTGCCAGCAGCCAAGACGACGAATCACCCCTCCACTTT.

This clonotype has ten or more counts. The J gene is TRBJ2-5, the V gene TRBV6-5, with TRBD2 as a possible D gene (5 bases). V shed 8 bases and J shed 1 base, with 8 bases lying between them. The CDR3 is 12 amino acids. CDR1 is MNHEY, CDR2 SVGAGI, per germline. CDR3 residues: CASRRAQETQYF. The DNA for the CDR3 is TGTGCCAGCCGGCGGGCCCAAGAGACCCAGTACTTC.

The V gene is TRBV29-1, the J gene TRBJ2-1; D remains unclear. Germline V CDR1 and CDR2: SQVTM, ANQGSEA. The germline V and J ends were trimmed by 4 bases and 1 base, with 11 bases remaining between them. The CDR3 totals 14 residues. The CDR3 nucleotides are TGCAGCGTTGTCCCCACCTTATCCTACAATGAGCAGTTCTTC. The encoded protein is CSVVPTLSYNEQFF.

The chain is built from TRBV4-1 and TRBJ1-1; 12 bases fit TRBD1. CDR3 length: 18 amino acids. Germline V gives CDR1 MGHRA, CDR2 YSYEKL. V was pared by 6 bases and J by 3 bases, with 14 bases of the junction left unmatched. In DNA, the CDR3 is TGCGCCAGCAGTCCAGAAACCGGGACAGGGGGCGCTTACACTGAAGCTTTCTTT. Protein product: CASSPETGTGGAYTEAFF.

J is TRBJ1-1 and V is TRBV7-3; TRBD1 is a possible D gene (5 bases). This CDR3 region has 15 residues. The germline V gene has CDR1 SGHTA and CDR2 FQGTGA. Trimming cost V 3 bases and J 4 bases, with 15 bases left between them. CDR3 protein: CASSLTLRGATEAFF. DNA for the CDR3: TGTGCCAGCAGCTTGACCCTTCGTGGGGCCACTGAAGCTTTCTTT.

V gene TRBV7-2 combines with J gene TRBJ1-1; D unclear. Trimming shortened V by 1 base and J by 3 bases, and 9 bases separated the two germline ends. The CDR3 has 14 amino acids. Germline CDR1 and CDR2: SGHTA and FQGNSA. The CDR3 loop is CASSLGGFDTEAFF. The CDR3 DNA sequence: TGTGCCAGCAGCTTAGGTGGGTTCGACACTGAAGCTTTCTTT.

In this sample, this clonotype turned up a few times. The chain is built from TRBV5-6 and TRBJ1-1; D uncertain. Germline lookup yields CDR1 SGHDT and CDR2 YYEEEE. This CDR3 contains 13 residues. V lost 0 bases and J lost 6, with 9 bases in between. CDR3 DNA sequence: TGTGCCAGCAGCTTGGCAGGAGATTCTGAAGCTTTCTTT. Translation: CASSLAGDSEAFF.

This clonotype occurred a few times. This chain connects TRBV28 to TRBJ1-2; D ambiguous. Germline CDR1 reads MDHEN; CDR2 reads SYDVKM. V gave up 1 base and J gave up 0 bases, with 6 bases separating them. The CDR3 runs to 14 residues. The CDR3 DNA sequence: TGTGCCAGCAGTTTATTGGGCGCTAACTATGGCTACACCTTC. It specifies CASSLLGANYGYTF.

This clonotype occurred a few times. J is TRBJ1-6 and V is TRBV27; TRBD1 matches at 11 bases. Germline V CDR1 and CDR2: MNHEY, SMNVEV (reference sequence). The CDR3 extends over 15 amino acids. With V trimmed by 6 bases and J by 9 bases, 7 bases remained unmatched. For the CDR3, the DNA is TGTGCCAGCAGACACGGGACAGGGGGTAGTTCACCCCTCCACTTT. Translated, it gives CASRHGTGGSSPLHF.

This chain connects TRBV7-2 to TRBJ1-1; perhaps TRBD1 as D (6 bases). The CDR3 consists of 13 residues. V dropped 4 bases and J dropped 7 bases, with 13 bases sitting between them. Germline V gene data show CDR1 as SGHTA and CDR2 as FQGNSA. DNA of the CDR3: TGTGCCAGCAGCTCCGACAGGAATTTTGAAGCTTTCTTT. It is translated as CASSSDRNFEAFF.